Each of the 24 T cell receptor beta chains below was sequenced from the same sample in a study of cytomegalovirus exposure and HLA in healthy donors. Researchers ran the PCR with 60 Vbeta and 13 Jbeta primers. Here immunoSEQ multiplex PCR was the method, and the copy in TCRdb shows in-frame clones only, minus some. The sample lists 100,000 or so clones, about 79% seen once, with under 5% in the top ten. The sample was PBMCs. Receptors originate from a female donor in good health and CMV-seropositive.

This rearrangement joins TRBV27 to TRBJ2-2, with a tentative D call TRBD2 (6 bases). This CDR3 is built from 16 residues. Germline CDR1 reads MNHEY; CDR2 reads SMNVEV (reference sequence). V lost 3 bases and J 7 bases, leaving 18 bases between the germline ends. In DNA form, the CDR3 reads TGTGCCAGCAGTTTTATCCGGGACTTTACCCTCGGGGAGCTGTTTTTT. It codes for CASSFIRDFTLGELFF.

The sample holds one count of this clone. CDR3 sequence: CASNGMTSGTYGEQYF. The CDR3 DNA follows: TGTGCCAGCAACGGTATGACTAGCGGAACTTACGGGGAGCAGTACTTC. The chain uses TRBV7-9 and TRBJ2-5; 9 nucleotides line up with TRBD2. From germline, CDR1 is SEHNR and CDR2 FQNEAQ (reference sequence). The CDR3 is 16 residues long. V lost 7 bases to trimming and J lost 11 bases; unmatched junction nucleotides: 20. The whole variable domain, remainder taken from reference TRBV7-9 and TRBJ2-5, is DTGVSQNPRHKITKRGQNVTFRCDPISEHNRLYWYRQTLGQGPEFLTYFQNEAQLEKSRLLSDRFSAERPKGSFSTLEIQRTEQGDSAMYLCASNGMTSGTYGEQYFGPGTRLLVL.

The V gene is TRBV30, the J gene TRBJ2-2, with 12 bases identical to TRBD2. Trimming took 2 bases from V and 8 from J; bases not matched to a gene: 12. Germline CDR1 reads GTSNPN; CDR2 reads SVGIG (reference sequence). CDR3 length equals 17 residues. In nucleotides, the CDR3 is TGTGCCTGGAGTCTAGGGCCGCGGACTAGCGGGACGGGGGAGCTGTTTTTT. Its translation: CAWSLGPRTSGTGELFF.

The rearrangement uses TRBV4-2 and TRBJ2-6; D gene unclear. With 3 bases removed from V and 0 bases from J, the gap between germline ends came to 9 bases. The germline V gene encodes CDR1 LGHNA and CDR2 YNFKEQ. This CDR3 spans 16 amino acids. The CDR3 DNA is TGTGCCAGCAGCCATGCTGTAGTCTCTGGGGCCAACGTCCTGACTTTC. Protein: CASSHAVVSGANVLTF.

This CDR3 reads CASSFDRGLSYEQYF. CDR3 coding DNA: TGTGCCAGCAGCTTTGACAGGGGTCTTTCCTACGAGCAGTACTTC. The rearrangement uses TRBV5-6 and TRBJ2-7; 8 bases fit TRBD1. CDR3 length: 15 amino acids. The V gene end was trimmed by 2 bases and the J gene end by 1 base; junction bases not matched to a gene: 5. The germline CDR1 and CDR2 sequences are SGHDT and YYEEEE. Variable domain in full (rest from reference TRBV5-6 and TRBJ2-7): DAGVTQSPTHLIKTRGQQVTLRCSPKSGHDTVSWYQQALGQGPQFIFQYYEEEERQRGNFPDRFSGHQFPNYSSELNVNALLLGDSALYLCASSFDRGLSYEQYFGPGTRLTVT.

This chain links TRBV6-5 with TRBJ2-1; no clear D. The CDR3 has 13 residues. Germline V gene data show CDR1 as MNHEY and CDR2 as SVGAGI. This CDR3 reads CATARSSYNEQFF. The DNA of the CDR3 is TGTGCTACCGCCCGGAGTTCCTACAATGAGCAGTTCTTC.

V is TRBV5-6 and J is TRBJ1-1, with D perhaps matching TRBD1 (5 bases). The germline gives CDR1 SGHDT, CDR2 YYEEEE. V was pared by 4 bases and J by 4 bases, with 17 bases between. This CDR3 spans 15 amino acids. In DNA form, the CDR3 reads TGTGCCAGCAGCACCCCCCTGGGCAGGGCCACTGAAGCTTTCTTT. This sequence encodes CASSTPLGRATEAFF.

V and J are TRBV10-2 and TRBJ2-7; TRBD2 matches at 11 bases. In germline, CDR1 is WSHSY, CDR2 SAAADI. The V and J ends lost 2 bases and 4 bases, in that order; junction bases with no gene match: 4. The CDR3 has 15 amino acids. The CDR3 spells CASSETGLAAYEQYF. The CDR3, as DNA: TGCGCCAGCAGTGAGACGGGACTAGCGGCATACGAGCAGTACTTC.

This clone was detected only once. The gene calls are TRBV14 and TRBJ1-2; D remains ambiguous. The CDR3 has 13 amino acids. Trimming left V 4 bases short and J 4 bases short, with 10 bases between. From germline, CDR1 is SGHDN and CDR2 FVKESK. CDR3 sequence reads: CASSPQPIYGYTF. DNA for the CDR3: TGTGCCAGCAGCCCCCAACCTATCTATGGCTACACCTTC. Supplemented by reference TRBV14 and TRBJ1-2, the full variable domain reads EAGVTQFPSHSVIEKGQTVTLRCDPISGHDNLYWYRRVMGKEIKFLLHFVKESKQDESGMPNNRFLAERTGGTYSTLKVQPAELEDSGVYFCASSPQPIYGYTFGSGTRLTVV.

The CDR3: CVRSRAGLAGQQFF. CDR3 nucleotide sequence: TGTGTCAGAAGCCGTGCCGGACTAGCGGGTCAGCAGTTCTTC. V usage is TRBV7-5 and J usage is TRBJ2-1; the table's D gene call, TRBD2, was not cross checked with the DNA. TRBV7-5 counts as a pseudogene. The CDR3 contains 14 residues.

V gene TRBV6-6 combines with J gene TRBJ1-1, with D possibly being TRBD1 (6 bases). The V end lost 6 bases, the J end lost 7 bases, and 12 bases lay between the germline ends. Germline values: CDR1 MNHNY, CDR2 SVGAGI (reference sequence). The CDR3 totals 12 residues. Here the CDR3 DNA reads TGTGCCAGCAGGAAGGAGACAGGTGAAGCTTTCTTT. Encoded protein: CASRKETGEAFF.

The CDR3 nucleotides read TGCGCCAGCAGCCACGGGACTAGCGGGACCTACGAGCAGTACTTC. Its protein is CASSHGTSGTYEQYF. The chain employs TRBV4-1 and TRBJ2-5; 13 bases match TRBD2. The better agreement between TRBJ2-7 and the DNA end casts doubt on the J call. Germline CDR1 reads MGHRA; CDR2 reads YSYEKL. This CDR3 is built from 15 residues.

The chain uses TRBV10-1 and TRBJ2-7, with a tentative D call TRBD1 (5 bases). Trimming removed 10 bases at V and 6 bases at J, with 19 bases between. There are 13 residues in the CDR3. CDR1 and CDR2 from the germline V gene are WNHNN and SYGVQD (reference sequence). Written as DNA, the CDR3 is TGCGCCACCGCGTCGCAGGGTACCTCCGAGCAGTACTTC. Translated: CATASQGTSEQYF.

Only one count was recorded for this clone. CDR3 protein: CASSSPGLAGGRAYEQYF. CDR3 nucleotides: TGTGCCAGTAGTAGCCCGGGACTAGCGGGAGGGCGCGCCTACGAGCAGTACTTC. The chain uses TRBV19 and TRBJ2-7; 16 nucleotides agree with TRBD2. The CDR3 totals 18 residues. With V trimmed by 4 bases and J by 2 bases, 8 bases remained unmatched. Germline loops: CDR1 LNHDA, CDR2 SQIVND (reference sequence).

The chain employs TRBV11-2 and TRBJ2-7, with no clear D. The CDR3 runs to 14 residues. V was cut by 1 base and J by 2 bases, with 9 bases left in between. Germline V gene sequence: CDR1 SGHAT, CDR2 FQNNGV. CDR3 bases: TGTGCCAGCAGCTTAGCACGGGTAGCCTACGAGCAGTACTTC. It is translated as CASSLARVAYEQYF.

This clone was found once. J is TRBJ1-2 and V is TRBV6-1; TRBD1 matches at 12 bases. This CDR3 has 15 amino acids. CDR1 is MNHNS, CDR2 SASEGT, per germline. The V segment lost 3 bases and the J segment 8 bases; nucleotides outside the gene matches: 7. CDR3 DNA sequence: TGTGCCAGCAGTGAGGGGGACAGGGGGCTGCGGGGCTACACCTTC. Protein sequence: CASSEGDRGLRGYTF.

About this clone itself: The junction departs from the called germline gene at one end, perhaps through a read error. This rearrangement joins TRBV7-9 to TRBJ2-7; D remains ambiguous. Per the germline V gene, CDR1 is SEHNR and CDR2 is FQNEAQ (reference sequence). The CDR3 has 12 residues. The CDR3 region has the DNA TGTTCCAGCAGCTTCGGGTCTGGCGAGCAGTACTTC. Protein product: CSSSFGSGEQYF.

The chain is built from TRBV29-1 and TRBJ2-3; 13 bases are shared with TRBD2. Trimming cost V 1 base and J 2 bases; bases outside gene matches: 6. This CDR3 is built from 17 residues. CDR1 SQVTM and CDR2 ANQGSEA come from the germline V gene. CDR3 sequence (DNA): TGCAGCGTTGAAGCTACGGGACTAGCGGGGTTCACAGATACGCAGTATTTT. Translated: CSVEATGLAGFTDTQYF.

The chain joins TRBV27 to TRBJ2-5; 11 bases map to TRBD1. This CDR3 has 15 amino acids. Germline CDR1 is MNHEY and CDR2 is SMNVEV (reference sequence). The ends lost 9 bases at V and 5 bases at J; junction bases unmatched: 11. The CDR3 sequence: CASWPGTGGQETQYF. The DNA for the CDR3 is TGTGCCAGTTGGCCCGGGACAGGGGGGCAGGAGACCCAGTACTTC.

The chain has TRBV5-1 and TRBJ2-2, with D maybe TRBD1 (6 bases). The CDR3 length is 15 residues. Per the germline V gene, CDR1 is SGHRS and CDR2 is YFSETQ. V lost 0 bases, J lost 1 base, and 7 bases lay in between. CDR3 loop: CASSLGRGNTGELFF. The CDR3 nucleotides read TGCGCCAGCAGCTTGGGCAGGGGGAACACCGGGGAGCTGTTTTTT.

For the CDR3, the DNA is TGCACCAGCAGCCAATGGGACAGGGGGCTTTTACGACAGCCCCAGCATTTT. It yields the protein CTSSQWDRGLLRQPQHF. This sequence joins TRBV1 and TRBJ1-5; TRBD1, the table's D call, was not compared with the DNA. TRBV1 is a recognized pseudogene. This CDR3 region has 17 residues.

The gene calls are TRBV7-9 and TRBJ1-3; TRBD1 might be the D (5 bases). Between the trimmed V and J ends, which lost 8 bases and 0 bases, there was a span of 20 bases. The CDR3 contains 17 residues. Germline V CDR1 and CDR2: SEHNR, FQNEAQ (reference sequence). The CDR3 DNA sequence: TGTGCCAGCTATTTACCCCCACAGGTCCTCTCTGGAAACACCATATATTTT. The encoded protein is CASYLPPQVLSGNTIYF.

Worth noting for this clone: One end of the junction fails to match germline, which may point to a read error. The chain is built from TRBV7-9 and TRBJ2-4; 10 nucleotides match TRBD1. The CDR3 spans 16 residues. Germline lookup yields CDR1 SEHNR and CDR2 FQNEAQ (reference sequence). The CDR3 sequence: CASSPVPGQGINSQYF. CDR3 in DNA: TGTGCCAGCAGCCCCGTTCCGGGACAGGGGATAAACAGTCAGTACTTC.

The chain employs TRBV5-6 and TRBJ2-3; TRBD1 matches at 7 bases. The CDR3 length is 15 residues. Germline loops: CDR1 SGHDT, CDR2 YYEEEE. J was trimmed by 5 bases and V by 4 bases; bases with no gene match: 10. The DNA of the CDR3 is TGTGCCAGCAGCGGAACCACAGGGGTCGGAGATACGCAGTATTTT. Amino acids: CASSGTTGVGDTQYF.